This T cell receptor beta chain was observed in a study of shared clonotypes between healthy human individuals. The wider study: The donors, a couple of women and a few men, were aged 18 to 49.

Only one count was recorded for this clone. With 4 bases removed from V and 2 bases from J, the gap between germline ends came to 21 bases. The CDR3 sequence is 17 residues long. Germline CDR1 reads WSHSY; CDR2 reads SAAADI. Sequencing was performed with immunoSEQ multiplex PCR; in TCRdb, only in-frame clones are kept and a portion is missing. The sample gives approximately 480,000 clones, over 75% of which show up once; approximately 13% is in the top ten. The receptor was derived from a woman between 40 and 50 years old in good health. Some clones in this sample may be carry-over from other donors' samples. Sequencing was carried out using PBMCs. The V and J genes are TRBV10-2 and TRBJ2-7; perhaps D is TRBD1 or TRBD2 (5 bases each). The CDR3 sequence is CASSAPSGGPKTYEQYF. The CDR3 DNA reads TGCGCCAGCAGTGCCCCAAGTGGGGGACCAAAGACCTACGAGCAGTACTTC.